This TCR beta chain was obtained from a study of PD-1 blockade in classical Hodgkin lymphoma. Using immunoSEQ multiplex PCR, the repertoire was profiled, and TCRdb retains in-frame clones only, with some absent. The data hold tens of thousands of clones, with approximately 65% observed a single time. Documented time point: cycle 4 day 1 (C4D1), after less than seven weeks of nivolumab. Each of the patients experienced relapse following autologous stem cell transplantation, and their brentuximab vedotin exposure differed. Magnetic negative selection purified CD4+ T cells from thawed PBMCs. When best responses were assessed, they were complete response, partial response or progressive disease. Germline V lookup: CDR1 LNHNV, CDR2 YYDKDF (reference sequence). V was trimmed by 0 bases and J by 8 bases, leaving 16 bases between them. The CDR3 is 15 amino acids.

V is TRBV15 and J is TRBJ1-2, with D perhaps TRBD1 (5 bases). Source: CD4+ T cells from blood, taken before the fourth cycle of nivolumab. The TCR was taken from a human donor with classical Hodgkin lymphoma. In nucleotides, the CDR3 is TGTGCCACCAGCAGAGATGATTTTCCGGGGGAGGGCTACACCTTC. This encodes CATSRDDFPGEGYTF.